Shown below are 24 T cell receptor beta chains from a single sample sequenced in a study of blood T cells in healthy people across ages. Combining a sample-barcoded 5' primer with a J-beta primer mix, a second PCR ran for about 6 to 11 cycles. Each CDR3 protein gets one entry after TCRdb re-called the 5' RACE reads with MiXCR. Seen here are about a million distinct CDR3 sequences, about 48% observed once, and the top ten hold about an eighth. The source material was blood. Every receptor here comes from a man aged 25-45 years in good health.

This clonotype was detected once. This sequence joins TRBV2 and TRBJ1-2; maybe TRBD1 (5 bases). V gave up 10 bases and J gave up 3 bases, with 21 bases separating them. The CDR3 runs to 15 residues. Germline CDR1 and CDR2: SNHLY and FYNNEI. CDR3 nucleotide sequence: TGTGCCACCGAAGGGGTATCAGAAGTCTACTATGGCTACACCTTC. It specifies CATEGVSEVYYGYTF. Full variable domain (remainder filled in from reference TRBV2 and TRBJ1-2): EPEVTQTPSHQVTQMGQEVILRCVPISNHLYFYWYRQILGQKVEFLVSFYNNEISEKSEIFDDQFSVERPDGSNFTLKIRSTKLEDSAMYFCATEGVSEVYYGYTFGSGTRLTVV.

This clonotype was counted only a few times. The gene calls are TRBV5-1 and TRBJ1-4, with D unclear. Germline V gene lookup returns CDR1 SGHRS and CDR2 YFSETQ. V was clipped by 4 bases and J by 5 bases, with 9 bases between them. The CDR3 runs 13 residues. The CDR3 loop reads CASSPGENEKLFF. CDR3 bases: TGCGCCAGCAGCCCGGGAGAGAATGAAAAACTGTTTTTT.

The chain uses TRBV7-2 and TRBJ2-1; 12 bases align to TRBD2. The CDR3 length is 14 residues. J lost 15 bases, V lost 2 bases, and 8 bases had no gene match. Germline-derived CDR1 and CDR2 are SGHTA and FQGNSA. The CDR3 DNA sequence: TGTGCCAGCAGCTTATCGACTAGCGGGGGAAATTTGTTCTTC. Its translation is CASSLSTSGGNLFF.

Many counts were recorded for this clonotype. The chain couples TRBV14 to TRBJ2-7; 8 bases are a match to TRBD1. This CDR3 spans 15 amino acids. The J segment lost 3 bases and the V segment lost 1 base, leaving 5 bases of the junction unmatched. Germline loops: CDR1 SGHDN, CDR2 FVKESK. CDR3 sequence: CASSQGTGSFYEQYF. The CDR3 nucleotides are TGTGCCAGCAGCCAAGGGACAGGGAGCTTCTACGAGCAGTACTTC.

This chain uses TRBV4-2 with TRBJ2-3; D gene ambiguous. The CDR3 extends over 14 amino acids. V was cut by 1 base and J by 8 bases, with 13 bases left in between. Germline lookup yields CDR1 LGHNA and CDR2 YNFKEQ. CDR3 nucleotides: TGTGCCAGCAGCCAAGCATTGGAGCTTGTTACGCAGTATTTT. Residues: CASSQALELVTQYF.

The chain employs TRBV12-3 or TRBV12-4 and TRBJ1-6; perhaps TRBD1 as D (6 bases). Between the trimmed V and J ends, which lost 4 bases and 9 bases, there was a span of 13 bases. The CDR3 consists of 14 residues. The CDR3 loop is CASSSTGSSSPLHF. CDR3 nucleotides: TGTGCCAGCAGTTCGACAGGAAGTAGTTCACCCCTCCACTTT.

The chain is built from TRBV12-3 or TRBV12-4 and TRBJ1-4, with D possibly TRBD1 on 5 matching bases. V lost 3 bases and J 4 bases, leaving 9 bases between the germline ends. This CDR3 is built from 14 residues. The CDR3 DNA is TGTGCCAGCAGTTTCCGGGGGGTTAATGAAAAACTGTTTTTT. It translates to CASSFRGVNEKLFF.

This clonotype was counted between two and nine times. The CDR3 region is CASSRLVRDTQYF. As DNA, the CDR3 is TGTGCCAGCAGCCGACTAGTTAGGGATACGCAGTATTTT. The chain recombines TRBV7-2 with TRBJ2-3; D is perhaps TRBD2 (6 bases). This CDR3 region has 13 residues. The germline CDR1 and CDR2 sequences are SGHTA and FQGNSA. The V end was cut by 5 bases, the J end by 6 bases, with 12 bases between.

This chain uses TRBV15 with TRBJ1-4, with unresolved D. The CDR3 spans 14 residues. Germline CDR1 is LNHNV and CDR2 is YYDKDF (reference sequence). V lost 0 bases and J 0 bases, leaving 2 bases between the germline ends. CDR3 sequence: CATSRDATNEKLFF. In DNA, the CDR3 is TGTGCCACCAGCAGAGATGCAACTAATGAAAAACTGTTTTTT.

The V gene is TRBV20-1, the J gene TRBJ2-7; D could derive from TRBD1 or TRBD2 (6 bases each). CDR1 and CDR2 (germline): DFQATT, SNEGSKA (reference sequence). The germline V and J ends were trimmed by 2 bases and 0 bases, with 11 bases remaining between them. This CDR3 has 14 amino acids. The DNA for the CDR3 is TGCAGTGCTAGAAGGGGGGCCAACTCCTACGAGCAGTACTTC. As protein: CSARRGANSYEQYF.

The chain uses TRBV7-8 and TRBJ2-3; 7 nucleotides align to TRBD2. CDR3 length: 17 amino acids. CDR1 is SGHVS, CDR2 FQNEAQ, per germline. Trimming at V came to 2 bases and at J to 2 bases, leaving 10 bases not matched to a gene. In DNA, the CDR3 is TGTGCCAGCAGCTTATTGGACCCGGGACTAACCACAGATACGCAGTATTTT. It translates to CASSLLDPGLTTDTQYF.

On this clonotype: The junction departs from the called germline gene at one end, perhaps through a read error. CDR3 protein: CACSPPGRLYGYTF. CDR3 sequence (DNA): TGTGCCTGCAGCCCACCAGGACGGCTCTATGGCTACACCTTC. The V and J genes are TRBV9 and TRBJ1-2; D is unclear. The CDR3 covers 14 residues. CDR1 SGDLS and CDR2 YYNGEE come from the germline V gene.

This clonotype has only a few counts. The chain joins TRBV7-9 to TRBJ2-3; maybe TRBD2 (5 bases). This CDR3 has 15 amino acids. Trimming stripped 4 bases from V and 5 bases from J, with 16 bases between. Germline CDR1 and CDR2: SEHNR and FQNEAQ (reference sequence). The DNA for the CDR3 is TGTGCCAGCAGCTCGCAACGGCCCAGCGGAGATACGCAGTATTTT. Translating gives CASSSQRPSGDTQYF.

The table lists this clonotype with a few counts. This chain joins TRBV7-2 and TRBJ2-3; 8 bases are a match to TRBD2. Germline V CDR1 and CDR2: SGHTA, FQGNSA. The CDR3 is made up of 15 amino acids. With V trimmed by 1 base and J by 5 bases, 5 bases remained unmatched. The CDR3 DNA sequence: TGTGCCAGCAGCTTAGTACTAGCGGCGGGAGATACGCAGTATTTT. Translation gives CASSLVLAAGDTQYF.

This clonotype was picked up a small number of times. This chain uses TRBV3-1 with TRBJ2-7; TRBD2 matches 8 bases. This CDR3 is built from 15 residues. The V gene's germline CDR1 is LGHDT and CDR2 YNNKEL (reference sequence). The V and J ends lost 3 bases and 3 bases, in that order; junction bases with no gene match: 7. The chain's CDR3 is CASSHIGGAHYEQYF. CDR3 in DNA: TGTGCCAGCAGCCACATCGGGGGGGCCCACTACGAGCAGTACTTC.

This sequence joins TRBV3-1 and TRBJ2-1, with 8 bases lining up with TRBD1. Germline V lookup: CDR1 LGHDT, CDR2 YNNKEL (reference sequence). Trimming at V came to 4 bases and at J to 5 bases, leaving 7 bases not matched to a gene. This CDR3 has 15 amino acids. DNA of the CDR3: TGTGCCAGCAGCCCAGACGGACAGGGACACAATGAGCAGTTCTTC. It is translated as CASSPDGQGHNEQFF.

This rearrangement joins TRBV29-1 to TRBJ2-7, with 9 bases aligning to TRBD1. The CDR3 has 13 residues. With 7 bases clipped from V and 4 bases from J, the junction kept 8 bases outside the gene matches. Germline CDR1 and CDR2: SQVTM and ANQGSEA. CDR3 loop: CSGVGQGSYEQYF. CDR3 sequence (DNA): TGCAGCGGTGTAGGACAGGGGAGTTACGAGCAGTACTTC.

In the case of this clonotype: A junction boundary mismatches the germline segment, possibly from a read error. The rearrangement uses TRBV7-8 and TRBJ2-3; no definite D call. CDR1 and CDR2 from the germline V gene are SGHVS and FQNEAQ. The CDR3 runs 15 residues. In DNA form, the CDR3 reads TGTGCCGGCAGCTCGGCAAGGAGAACCTCAGATACGCAGTATTTT. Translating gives CAGSSARRTSDTQYF.

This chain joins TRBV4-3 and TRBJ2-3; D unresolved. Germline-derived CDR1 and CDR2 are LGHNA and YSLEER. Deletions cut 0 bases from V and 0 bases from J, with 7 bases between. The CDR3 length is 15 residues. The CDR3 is CASSQDGPSTDTQYF. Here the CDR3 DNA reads TGCGCCAGCAGCCAAGATGGGCCTAGCACAGATACGCAGTATTTT.

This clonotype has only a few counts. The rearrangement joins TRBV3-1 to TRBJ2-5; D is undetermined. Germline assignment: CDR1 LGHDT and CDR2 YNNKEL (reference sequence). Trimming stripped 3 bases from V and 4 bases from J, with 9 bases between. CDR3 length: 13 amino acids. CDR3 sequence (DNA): TGTGCCAGCAGCCAGCGGATCGGAGAGACCCAGTACTTC. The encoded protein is CASSQRIGETQYF.

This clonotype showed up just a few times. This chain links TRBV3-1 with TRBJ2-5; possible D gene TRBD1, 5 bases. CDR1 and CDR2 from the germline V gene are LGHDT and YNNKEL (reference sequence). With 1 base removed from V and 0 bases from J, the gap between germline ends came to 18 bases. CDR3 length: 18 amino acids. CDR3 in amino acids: CASSQVRGRAVYQETQYF. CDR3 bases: TGTGCCAGCAGCCAAGTTCGCGGCAGGGCAGTTTACCAAGAGACCCAGTACTTC.

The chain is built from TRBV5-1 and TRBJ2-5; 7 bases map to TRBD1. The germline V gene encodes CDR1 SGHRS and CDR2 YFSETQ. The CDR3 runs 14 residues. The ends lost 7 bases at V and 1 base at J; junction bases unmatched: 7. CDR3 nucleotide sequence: TGCGCCAGCGGCCTGTGGGACAGCCAAGAGACCCAGTACTTC. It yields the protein CASGLWDSQETQYF.

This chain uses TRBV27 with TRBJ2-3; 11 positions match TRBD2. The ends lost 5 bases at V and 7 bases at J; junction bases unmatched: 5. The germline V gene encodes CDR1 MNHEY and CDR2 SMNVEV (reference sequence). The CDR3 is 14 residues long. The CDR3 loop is CASSIAGGPYTQYF. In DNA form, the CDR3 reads TGTGCCAGCAGTATAGCGGGGGGGCCTTATACGCAGTATTTT.

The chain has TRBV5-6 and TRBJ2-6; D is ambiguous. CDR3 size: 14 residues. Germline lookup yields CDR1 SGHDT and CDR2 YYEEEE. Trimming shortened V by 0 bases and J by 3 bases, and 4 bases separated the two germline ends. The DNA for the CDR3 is TGTGCCAGCAGCTTGGGGCATGGGGCCAACGTCCTGACTTTC. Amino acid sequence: CASSLGHGANVLTF.